The clone carrying this T cell receptor beta chain was counted many times. This entry comes from a study of T cells in Graves' hyperthyroidism and ophthalmopathy. Germline V gene sequence: CDR1 PRHDT, CDR2 FYEKMQ (reference sequence). Between the trimmed V and J ends, which lost 4 bases and 10 bases, there was a span of 17 bases. The CDR3 is 15 amino acids. The source material, RNA transcripts, was used to amplify TCR beta CDR3 regions. TCR CDR3 underwent first-round RT-PCR with the HTBI primer set. TCRdb used MiXCR to reprocess the multiplex PCR reads, holding one entry per CDR3 protein. The sample holds 400,000 to 500,000 distinct CDR3 sequences, approximately 15% seen once.

The specimen sequenced was blood. The chain employs TRBV13 and TRBJ1-6; tentative D call: TRBD1 (6 bases). The sequence came from a woman between 18 and 29 years old with Graves' hyperthyroidism. The CDR3: CASSSTGTRASPLHF. The CDR3, as DNA: TGTGCCAGCAGCTCGACCGGGACACGGGCCTCACCCCTCCACTTT.